This entry lists 9 T cell receptor beta chains sequenced from one sample in a study of cytomegalovirus exposure and HLA in healthy donors. Vbeta (60) and Jbeta (13) primers were used in the PCR. Repertoires were generated with immunoSEQ multiplex PCR, while TCRdb's copy carries only in-frame clones and drops some. The sample contains roughly 150,000 clones, over 65% of which appear only once. Sequencing was performed on PBMCs. The receptors come from a young man in good health and CMV-seropositive.

This sequence joins TRBV7-9 and TRBJ1-5; D remains ambiguous. This CDR3 has 13 amino acids. The germline V and J ends were trimmed by 3 bases and 7 bases, with 10 bases remaining between them. The germline CDR1 and CDR2 sequences are SEHNR and FQNEAQ (reference sequence). CDR3 sequence: CASSFGEKQPQHF. As DNA, the CDR3 is TGTGCCAGCAGCTTTGGGGAGAAACAGCCCCAGCATTTT.

This clone has a single count. CDR3 amino acids: CASSSHPWRGNTIYF. CDR3 bases: TGTGCCAGCAGCTCCCATCCCTGGAGGGGAAACACCATATATTTT. This chain uses TRBV7-8 with TRBJ1-3; no definite D call. The CDR3 is 15 residues long. Germline lookup yields CDR1 SGHVS and CDR2 FQNEAQ. Deletions cut 4 bases from V and 4 bases from J, with 14 bases between.

The chain employs TRBV30 and TRBJ1-5; unclear D gene. Trimming took 0 bases from V and 3 from J, leaving 9 bases between them. Germline V gives CDR1 GTSNPN, CDR2 SVGIG (reference sequence). The CDR3 spans 14 residues. CDR3 sequence: CAWSVAENNQPQHF. The CDR3 nucleotides are TGTGCCTGGAGTGTAGCGGAAAACAATCAGCCCCAGCATTTT.

The J gene is TRBJ1-1, the V gene TRBV6-6; TRBD1 aligns across 11 bases. J gave up 10 bases and V 1 base, and 11 bases lay outside the gene matches. The germline V gene has CDR1 MNHNY and CDR2 SVGAGI (reference sequence). The CDR3 length is 16 residues. CDR3 in amino acids: CASSYFGGTGGRGAFF. The CDR3 region has the DNA TGTGCCAGCAGTTACTTCGGCGGGACAGGGGGACGGGGAGCTTTCTTT.

The V and J genes are TRBV7-9 and TRBJ2-1, with D maybe TRBD1 (6 bases). Trimming left V 5 bases short and J 6 bases short, with 17 bases between. The CDR3 spans 15 residues. Germline lookup yields CDR1 SEHNR and CDR2 FQNEAQ (reference sequence). The CDR3 sequence: CASSTTGRGANEQFF. For the CDR3, the DNA is TGTGCCAGCAGCACAACAGGGAGAGGAGCCAATGAGCAGTTCTTC.

The V and J genes are TRBV14 and TRBJ1-3; no definite D call. V lost 1 base and J 2 bases, leaving 15 bases between the germline ends. CDR3 length: 17 residues. Germline CDR1 reads SGHDN; CDR2 reads FVKESK. The CDR3 loop reads CASSQAMAQVPGNTIYF. CDR3 DNA: TGTGCCAGCAGCCAAGCAATGGCCCAGGTTCCTGGAAACACCATATATTTT.

The gene calls are TRBV7-9 and TRBJ2-7; 7 bases are shared with TRBD2. Germline V gene data show CDR1 as SEHNR and CDR2 as FQNEAQ (reference sequence). The CDR3 length is 12 residues. Trimming cost V 6 bases and J 6 bases; bases outside gene matches: 5. CDR3: CASSYAGVEQYV. CDR3 DNA: TGTGCCAGCAGTTACGCGGGGGTCGAGCAGTACGTC.

The gene calls are TRBV5-1 and TRBJ2-3; 7 positions agree with TRBD1. CDR1 and CDR2 from the germline V gene are SGHRS and YFSETQ. Trimming took 0 bases from V and 4 from J; bases not matched to a gene: 5. CDR3 size: 15 residues. In DNA form, the CDR3 reads TGCGCCAGCAGCTTGGCCGACAGGGTTGCAGATACGCAGTATTTT. This codes for CASSLADRVADTQYF.

This clone was detected once. The chain recombines TRBV5-1 with TRBJ2-3; TRBD2 matches 7 bases. The V segment lost 5 bases and the J segment 3 bases; nucleotides outside the gene matches: 9. CDR1 and CDR2 from the germline V gene are SGHRS and YFSETQ. This CDR3 is built from 15 residues. This CDR3 reads CASSPGARGTDTQYF. The DNA for the CDR3 is TGCGCCAGCAGTCCCGGGGCGCGGGGGACAGATACGCAGTATTTT. Looking up the rest from reference TRBV5-1 and TRBJ2-3 gives the full variable domain: KAGVTQTPRYLIKTRGQQVTLSCSPISGHRSVSWYQQTPGQGLQFLFEYFSETQRNKGNFPGRFSGRQFSNSRSEMNVSTLELGDSALYLCASSPGARGTDTQYFGPGTRLTVL.